The entry that follows covers one T cell receptor beta chain sequence. Its antigen is still unknown. This record comes from a study of T cell repertoires in cytomegalovirus infection. Turning to the study itself: CMV infection together with matching HLA type was indicated by public TCR beta signatures. Study-level findings and limits: The ex vivo response was dominated by HLA-C-restricted CMV-specific TCR beta clonotypes. Totalled public TCR beta family frequency picked out people who carried CMV plus the relevant HLA.

TCRdb ran MiXCR on the reads and lists one entry per CDR3 protein. Here the sample spans over 300,000 distinct CDR3 sequences, more than 8% being singletons. The germline gives CDR1 LNHDA, CDR2 SQIVND (reference sequence). The CDR3 runs to 13 residues. Trimming at V came to 3 bases and at J to 8 bases, leaving 1 base not matched to a gene. J is TRBJ1-6 and V is TRBV19, with 7 bases that match TRBD1. The clonotype originates from a human donor in good health (CMV status not recorded). Some clones in this sample may be carry-over from other donors' samples. Material for sequencing was PBMCs. This chain's CDR3 is CASSMGTDSPLHF. The CDR3 bases are TGTGCCAGTAGTATGGGGACAGATTCACCCCTCCACTTT.